This T cell receptor (beta chain) was recovered during a study of T cell responses to AZD1222 COVID-19 vaccine. Study findings and constraints: Just 5 or 6 AZD1222 recipients tested seropositive at baseline.

This CDR3 has 14 amino acids. Germline V gene data show CDR1 as SGHVS and CDR2 as FNYEAQ. V lost 4 bases and J lost 8; bases outside the gene matches: 8. This clone was observed once. Its matching antigen is unknown. Produced via immunoSEQ multiplex PCR; TCRdb's table is partial and in-frame only. In the table there are 86,000 or so clones, 86% of which are singletons. The TCR comes from an adult who received the AZD1222 COVID-19 vaccine. This chain joins TRBV7-6 and TRBJ1-3; 7 nucleotides align to TRBD1. The sequencing used peripheral blood, collected 28 days after the second AZD1222 dose. CDR3 DNA sequence: TGTGCCAGCAGCTCGCCCGACAGGGCGGACACCATATATTTT. This translates into CASSSPDRADTIYF.